The 3 T cell receptor beta chains below all came from one sample that was sequenced in a study of long-term antiretroviral therapy in people with HIV. Survey-level immunoSEQ v3.0 assays were run. Sequenced by immunoSEQ multiplex PCR; TCRdb stores in-frame clones only, minus some. The sample consists of about 19,000 clones, 60% to 85% of them appearing once. Specimen: unsorted PBMCs, collected at the start of antiretroviral therapy, before treatment. These receptors were collected from a man between 18 and 29 years old with HIV.

This rearrangement joins TRBV18 to TRBJ2-7, with 8 bases fitting TRBD1. Trimming removed 3 bases from V and 3 bases from J; junction bases left unmatched: 4. Per the germline V gene, CDR1 is KGHSH and CDR2 is LQKENI. The CDR3 consists of 14 residues. CDR3 sequence (DNA): TGTGCCAGCTCACCGAGGACAGGGCACTACGAGCAGTACTTC. Protein sequence: CASSPRTGHYEQYF.

DNA for the CDR3: TGTGCCATCGGTACGGTCTTCGAAGCTTTCTTT. Its protein product is CAIGTVFEAFF. The chain uses TRBV10-3 and TRBJ1-1; no reliable D call. V lost 8 bases to trimming and J lost 8 bases, with 12 bases between them. Germline loops: CDR1 ENHRY, CDR2 SYGVKD. The CDR3 is 11 amino acids.

By frequency in the sample, this clone is medium-sized (0.01 to 0.1%). V gene TRBV29-1 combines with J gene TRBJ2-7; the match to TRBD1 covers 10 bases. The CDR3 runs to 14 residues. Germline V gene data show CDR1 as SQVTM and CDR2 as ANQGSEA. V gave up 2 bases and J gave up 3 bases; unmatched junction bases: 4. This chain's CDR3 is CSVELGDRGYEQYF. CDR3 coding DNA: TGCAGCGTTGAATTAGGGGACAGGGGCTACGAGCAGTACTTC.